Listed here is a single T cell receptor beta chain. Methods used by the authors: Counts of nucleated cells, estimated from reference gene primer amplification, were obtained. Repertoires were generated with immunoSEQ multiplex PCR, while TCRdb's copy carries only in-frame clones and drops some. D and trimming come from the DNA, and the V and J calls and clone size come from that table. The table lists 270,000 or so clones, roughly 79% of them singletons. Trimming stripped 6 bases from V and 7 bases from J, with 12 bases between. This CDR3 is 12 amino acids long. This specimen comes from a study of blood T cell repertoires in COVID-19. Study details: Samples taken during acute and convalescent COVID-19 were collected in the United States, Italy and Spain. Sources were T cells, B-cell-depleted T cells, or PBMCs; the material itself was cDNA or gDNA.

V usage is TRBV12-3 or TRBV12-4 and J usage is TRBJ2-5; D perhaps matches TRBD2 (6 bases). The sequence was collected from a woman aged 55-75 years with active or convalescent COVID-19. Sequencing input: peripheral blood. CDR3: CASSSGLVTQYF. The CDR3 nucleotides read TGTGCCAGCAGCTCGGGACTCGTGACCCAGTACTTC.